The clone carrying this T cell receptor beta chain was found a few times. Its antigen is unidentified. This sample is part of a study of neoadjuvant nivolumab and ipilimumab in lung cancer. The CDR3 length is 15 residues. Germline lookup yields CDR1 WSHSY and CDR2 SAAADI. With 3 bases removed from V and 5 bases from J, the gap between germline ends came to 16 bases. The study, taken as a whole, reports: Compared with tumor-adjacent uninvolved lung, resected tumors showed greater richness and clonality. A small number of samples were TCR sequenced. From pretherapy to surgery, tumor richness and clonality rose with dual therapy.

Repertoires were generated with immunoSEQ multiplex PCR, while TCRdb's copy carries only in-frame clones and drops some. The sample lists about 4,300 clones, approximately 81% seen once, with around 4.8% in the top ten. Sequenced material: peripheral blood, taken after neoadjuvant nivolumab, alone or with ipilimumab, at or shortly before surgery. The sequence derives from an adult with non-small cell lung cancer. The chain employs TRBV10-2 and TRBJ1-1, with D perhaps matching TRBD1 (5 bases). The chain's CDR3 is CASSDVRGSGTEAFF. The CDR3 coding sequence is TGCGCCAGCAGTGACGTACGGGGGAGTGGAACTGAAGCTTTCTTT.